Below are 11 T cell receptor beta chains sequenced from a single sample in a study of blood T cell repertoires in COVID-19. TCRdb's copy holds only in-frame clones and misses some; the assay was immunoSEQ multiplex PCR. The table records tens of thousands of clones, about nine tenths of them present only once. Sequenced material: peripheral blood. The receptors stem from a human donor in a cohort sampled during active COVID-19.

CDR3 coding DNA: TGTGCCAGCAGTAGACCGGGACAGGAGAAAGGCGAGCAGTACTTC. Translation: CASSRPGQEKGEQYF. The chain employs TRBV27 and TRBJ2-7, with 8 bases matching TRBD1. CDR3 length: 15 residues. Germline V gives CDR1 MNHEY, CDR2 SMNVEV (reference sequence). The junction had 12 bases not matched to a gene; V was cut back by 5 bases and J by 6 bases.

The genes are TRBV6-5 and TRBJ1-2; D might be TRBD1 (5 bases). CDR1 and CDR2 (germline): MNHEY, SVGAGI. The CDR3 has 14 residues. V lost 3 bases and J 2 bases, leaving 10 bases between the germline ends. The CDR3 sequence: CASSYGGTNYGYTF. The CDR3 DNA reads as TGTGCCAGCAGTTATGGAGGGACCAACTATGGCTACACCTTC.

Only a few counts were recorded for this clone. The rearrangement links TRBV7-9 to TRBJ1-3; D gene uncertain. The CDR3 extends over 15 amino acids. The ends were cut back, 4 bases at V and 0 bases at J, with 10 bases in the middle. The germline gives CDR1 SEHNR, CDR2 FQNEAQ (reference sequence). CDR3 amino acids: CASSYTSSSGNTIYF. CDR3 nucleotide sequence: TGTGCCAGCAGCTACACCTCCAGCTCTGGAAACACCATATATTTT.

The rearrangement links TRBV4-3 to TRBJ1-2; TRBD1 is a possible D gene (6 bases). V was trimmed by 4 bases and J by 4 bases, leaving 10 bases between them. The CDR3 loop spans 13 amino acids. The germline gives CDR1 LGHNA, CDR2 YSLEER. The DNA of the CDR3 is TGCGCCAGCAGCCTTGGGGGCTCCTATGGCTACACCTTC. Translated, it gives CASSLGGSYGYTF.

The gene calls are TRBV2 and TRBJ2-7, with TRBD1 identical over 12 bases. V lost 6 bases, J lost 4 bases, and 16 bases stayed unmatched. Germline V gives CDR1 SNHLY, CDR2 FYNNEI. CDR3 length: 18 residues. In DNA form, the CDR3 reads TGTGCCAGCAGGGCTACAGCCGGGACAGGGGGCGCGATATACGAGCAGTACTTC. This encodes CASRATAGTGGAIYEQYF.

V and J are TRBV7-9 and TRBJ1-2; tentatively, D is TRBD1 (6 bases). The CDR3 contains 12 residues. The V end was cut by 4 bases, the J end by 6 bases, with 9 bases between. Germline values: CDR1 SEHNR, CDR2 FQNEAQ (reference sequence). CDR3 coding DNA: TGTGCCAGCAGCTCCGGACAGAATGGCTACACCTTC. Translating it yields CASSSGQNGYTF.

The chain links TRBV19 to TRBJ1-2; D perhaps matches TRBD1 (5 bases). V gave up 7 bases and J gave up 6 bases, with 12 bases separating them. The CDR3 spans 12 residues. CDR1 and CDR2 from the germline V gene are LNHDA and SQIVND (reference sequence). The CDR3 reads CASNLGAHGYTF. The CDR3 nucleotides read TGTGCCAGTAATTTAGGGGCGCATGGCTACACCTTC. The variable domain in full, completed from reference TRBV19 and TRBJ1-2, reads DGGITQSPKYLFRKEGQNVTLSCEQNLNHDAMYWYRQDPGQGLRLIYYSQIVNDFQKGDIAEGYSVSREKKESFPLTVTSAQKNPTAFYLCASNLGAHGYTFGSGTRLTVV.

V gene TRBV5-1 combines with J gene TRBJ2-7; 10 bases fit TRBD1. The CDR3 length is 16 residues. Germline V gene sequence: CDR1 SGHRS, CDR2 YFSETQ. V shed 3 bases, J shed 4 bases, and the junction held 10 bases outside the gene matches. The chain's CDR3 is CASSSNPRDRGYEQYF. The CDR3 nucleotides are TGCGCCAGCAGCTCCAACCCCCGGGACAGGGGTTACGAGCAGTACTTC. Supplemented by reference TRBV5-1 and TRBJ2-7, the full variable domain reads KAGVTQTPRYLIKTRGQQVTLSCSPISGHRSVSWYQQTPGQGLQFLFEYFSETQRNKGNFPGRFSGRQFSNSRSEMNVSTLELGDSALYLCASSSNPRDRGYEQYFGPGTRLTVT.

The chain joins TRBV5-6 to TRBJ2-7, with D hard to call. There are 12 residues in the CDR3. Germline loops: CDR1 SGHDT, CDR2 YYEEEE. With 0 bases removed from V and 9 bases from J, the gap between germline ends came to 10 bases. Written as DNA, the CDR3 is TGTGCCAGCAGCTTGGTGGGTGGGCGGCAGTACTTC. Encoded protein: CASSLVGGRQYF.

This chain connects TRBV3-1 (or the pseudogene TRBV3-2) to TRBJ2-5, with D possibly TRBD2 on 5 matching bases. Germline CDR1 and CDR2: LGHDT and YNNKEL (reference sequence). The CDR3 is made up of 14 amino acids. V shed 1 base and J shed 4 bases, with 10 bases lying between them. CDR3 in amino acids: CASSQGHGGETQYF. In nucleotides, the CDR3 is TGTGCCAGCAGCCAAGGGCACGGAGGAGAGACCCAGTACTTC.

The rearrangement links TRBV24-1 to TRBJ1-2; 10 bases agree with TRBD1. Germline CDR1 KGHDR, CDR2 SFDVKD. The CDR3 length is 15 residues. Trimming took 6 bases from V and 6 from J; bases not matched to a gene: 9. The CDR3: CATSFSGTGDNGYTF. The CDR3 DNA reads TGTGCCACCAGTTTCTCCGGGACAGGGGATAATGGCTACACCTTC.